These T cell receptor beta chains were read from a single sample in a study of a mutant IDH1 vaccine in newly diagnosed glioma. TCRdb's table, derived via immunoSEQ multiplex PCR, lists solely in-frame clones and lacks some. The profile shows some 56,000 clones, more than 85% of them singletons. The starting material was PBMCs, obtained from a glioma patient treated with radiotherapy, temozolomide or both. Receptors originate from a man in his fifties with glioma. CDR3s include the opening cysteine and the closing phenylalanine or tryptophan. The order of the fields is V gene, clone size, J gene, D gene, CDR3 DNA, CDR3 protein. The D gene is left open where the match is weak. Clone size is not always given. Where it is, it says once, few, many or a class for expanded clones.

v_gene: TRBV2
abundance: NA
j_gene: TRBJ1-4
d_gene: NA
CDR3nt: TGTGCCAGCAGCTACAGAACCGCAACTAATGAAAAACTGTTTTTT
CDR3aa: CASSYRTATNEKLFF

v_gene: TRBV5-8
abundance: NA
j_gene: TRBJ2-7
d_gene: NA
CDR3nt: TGTGCCAGCCATGGGGGAACTTTCTACGAGCAGTACTTC
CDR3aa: CASHGGTFYEQYF

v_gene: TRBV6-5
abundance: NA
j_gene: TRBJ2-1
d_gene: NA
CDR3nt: TGTGCCACCAACGGCAGGGACGAGCAGTTCTTC
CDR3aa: CATNGRDEQFF

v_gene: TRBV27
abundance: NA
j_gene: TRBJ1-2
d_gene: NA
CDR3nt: TGTGCCAGGGACACCTACTATGGCTACACCTTC
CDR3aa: CARDTYYGYTF

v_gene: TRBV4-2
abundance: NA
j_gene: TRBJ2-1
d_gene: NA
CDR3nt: TGTGCCAGCAGCCAAAATCCCCCATCCTACAATGAGCAGTTCTTC
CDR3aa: CASSQNPPSYNEQFF

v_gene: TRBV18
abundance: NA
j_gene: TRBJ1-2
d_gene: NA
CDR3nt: TGTGCCAGCTCACCACGGACAGAGAACTATGGCTACACCTTC
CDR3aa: CASSPRTENYGYTF

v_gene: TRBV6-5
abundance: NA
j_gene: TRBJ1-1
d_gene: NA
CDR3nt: TGTGCCAGCAGTTACAACAACAGGGCGAACACTGAAGCTTTCTTT
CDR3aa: CASSYNNRANTEAFF

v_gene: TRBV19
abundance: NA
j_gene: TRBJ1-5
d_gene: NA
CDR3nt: TGTGCCAGTAGTATACTCCAGAGCAATCAGCCCCAGCATTTT
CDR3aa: CASSILQSNQPQHF

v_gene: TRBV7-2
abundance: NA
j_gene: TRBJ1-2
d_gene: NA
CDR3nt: TGTGCCAGCAGCCCAGTCCTTGACTATGGCTACACCTTC
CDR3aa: CASSPVLDYGYTF

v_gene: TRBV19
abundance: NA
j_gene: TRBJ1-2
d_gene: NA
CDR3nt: TGTGCCAGTAGTGTTACCGGAGCTAACTATGGCTACACCTTC
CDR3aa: CASSVTGANYGYTF

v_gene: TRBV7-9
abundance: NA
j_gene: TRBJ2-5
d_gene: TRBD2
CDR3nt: TGTGCCAGCAGCTTTAGCGGGGCCAAAGAGACCCAGTACTTC
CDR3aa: CASSFSGAKETQYF

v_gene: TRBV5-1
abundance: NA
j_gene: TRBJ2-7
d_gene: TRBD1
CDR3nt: TGCGCCAGCAGCTTGCCAGGGGGCTCCTACGAGCAGTACTTC
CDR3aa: CASSLPGGSYEQYF

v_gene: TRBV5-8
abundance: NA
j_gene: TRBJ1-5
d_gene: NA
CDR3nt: TGTGCCAGCAGCTTGGGAAAGTATAGCAATCAGCCCCAGCATTTT
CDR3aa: CASSLGKYSNQPQHF

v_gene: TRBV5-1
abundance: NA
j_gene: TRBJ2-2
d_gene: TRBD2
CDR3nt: TGCGCCAGCAGTCGACTAGCGGGAGTAACGACCGGGGAGCTGTTTTTT
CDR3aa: CASSRLAGVTTGELFF

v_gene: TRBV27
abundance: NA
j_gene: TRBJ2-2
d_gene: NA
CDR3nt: TGTGCCAGCAGTTTACTCAGGGAGTCCACCGGGGAGCTGTTTTTT
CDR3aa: CASSLLRESTGELFF

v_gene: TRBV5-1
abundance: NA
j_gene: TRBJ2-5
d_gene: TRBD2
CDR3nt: TGCGCCAGCAGCTTGAAGTCGGCTAGCGGGGGATGGGGTGAGACCCAGTACTTC
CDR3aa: CASSLKSASGGWGETQYF

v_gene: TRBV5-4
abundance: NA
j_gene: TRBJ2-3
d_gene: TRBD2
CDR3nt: TGTGCCAGCAGCTTGGCACTAGCGAGCACAGATACGCAGTATTTT
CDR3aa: CASSLALASTDTQYF

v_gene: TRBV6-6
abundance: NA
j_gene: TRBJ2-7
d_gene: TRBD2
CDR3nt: TGTGCCAGCAGCTCCCAGCGGGAGGCCTACGAGCAGTACTTC
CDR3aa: CASSSQREAYEQYF

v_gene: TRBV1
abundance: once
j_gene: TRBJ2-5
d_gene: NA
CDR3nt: TGCACCAGCAGCCAAGGAGGGCTAGCGGGGGGCCCCTCCCAGTACTTC
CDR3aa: CTSSQGGLAGGPSQYF

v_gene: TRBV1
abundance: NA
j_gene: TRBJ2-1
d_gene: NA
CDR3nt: TGCACCAGCAGCTCCGGACTAGGGCGGGGGTGGCACGACAATGAGCAGTTCTTC
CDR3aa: CTSSSGLGRGWHDNEQFF

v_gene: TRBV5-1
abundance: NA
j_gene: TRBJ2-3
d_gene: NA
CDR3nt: TGCGCCAGCAGCCGGAAGGGATCCACAGATACGCAGTATTTT
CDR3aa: CASSRKGSTDTQYF

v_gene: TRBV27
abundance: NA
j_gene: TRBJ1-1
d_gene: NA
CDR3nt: TGTGCCAGCAGTTTTTTTCAGGGAATGCACGAAGCTTTCTTT
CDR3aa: CASSFFQGMHEAFF

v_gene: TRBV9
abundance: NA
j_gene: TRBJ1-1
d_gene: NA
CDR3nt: TGTGCCAGCAGCGTAGCCGGGGGGGCAGGGAGGTCCACTGAAGCTTTCTTT
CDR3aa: CASSVAGGAGRSTEAFF

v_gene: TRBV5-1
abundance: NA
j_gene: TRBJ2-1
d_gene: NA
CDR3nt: TGCGCCAGCGGGGGCCCGGGGCGCGGTAATGAGCAGTTCTTC
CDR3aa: CASGGPGRGNEQFF

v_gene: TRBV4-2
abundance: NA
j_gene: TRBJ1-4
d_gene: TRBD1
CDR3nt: TGTGCCAGCAGCCAAGCGTCCACCCAGGGGGCTAATGAAAAACTGTTTTTT
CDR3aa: CASSQASTQGANEKLFF

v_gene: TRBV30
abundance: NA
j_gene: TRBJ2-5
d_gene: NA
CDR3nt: TGTGCCTGGAGCCCGCTGACAGCTGGTTCGGCCCAGTACTTC
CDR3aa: CAWSPLTAGSAQYF

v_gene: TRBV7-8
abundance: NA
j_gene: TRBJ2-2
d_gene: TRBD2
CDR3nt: TGTGCCAGCAGCTTAGGAACGAGCGGGAGATACACCGGGGAGCTGTTTTTT
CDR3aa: CASSLGTSGRYTGELFF

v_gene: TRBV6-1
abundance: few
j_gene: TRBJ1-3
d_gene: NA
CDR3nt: TGTGCCAGCAACCCGAGAGGTTCTGGAAACACCATATATTTT
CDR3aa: CASNPRGSGNTIYF

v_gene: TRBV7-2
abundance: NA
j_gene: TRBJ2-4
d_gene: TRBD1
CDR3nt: TGTGCCAGCAGCTTAGCATTCACTAGTGGCAGGGGGTCGGGCATTCAGTACTTC
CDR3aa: CASSLAFTSGRGSGIQYF

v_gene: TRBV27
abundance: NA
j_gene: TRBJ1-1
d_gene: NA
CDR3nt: TGTGCCAGCAGTTTCGCAGGAGGTAACACTGAAGCTTTCTTT
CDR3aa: CASSFAGGNTEAFF

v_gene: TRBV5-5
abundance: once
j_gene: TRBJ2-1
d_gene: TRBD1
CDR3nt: TGTGCCAGCAGCCCTCGCCGGGACAGGGGATTCAATGAGCAGTTCTTC
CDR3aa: CASSPRRDRGFNEQFF

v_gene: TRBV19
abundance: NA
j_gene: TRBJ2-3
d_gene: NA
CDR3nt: TGTGCCAGTAGTACCACAGATACGCAGTATTTT
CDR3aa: CASSTTDTQYF

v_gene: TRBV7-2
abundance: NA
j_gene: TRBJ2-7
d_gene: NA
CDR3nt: TGTGCCAGCAGCACCGACCCCTCCTACGAGCAGTACTTC
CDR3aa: CASSTDPSYEQYF

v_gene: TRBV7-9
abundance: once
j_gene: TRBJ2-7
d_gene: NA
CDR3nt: TGTGCCAGCAGGGCCCCCGGGCAGGGGCCTTACGAGCAGTACTTC
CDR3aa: CASRAPGQGPYEQYF

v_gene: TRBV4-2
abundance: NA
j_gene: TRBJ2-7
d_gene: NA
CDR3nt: TGTGCCAGCAGCCAAGATGAAATGGGCTGGGGCGGCGAGCAGTACTTC
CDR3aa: CASSQDEMGWGGEQYF

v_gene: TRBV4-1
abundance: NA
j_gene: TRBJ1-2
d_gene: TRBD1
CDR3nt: TGCGCCAGCAGCCAGAACTCGGGGACAGGGGCGAGTTCGAATAAGGGTAGCGGGGGCTACACCTTC
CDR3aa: CASSQNSGTGASSNKGSGGYTF

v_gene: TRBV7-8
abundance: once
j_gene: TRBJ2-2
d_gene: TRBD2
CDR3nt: TGTGCCAGCAGCTTTTATTTGAGCGGGGAAATCTATGCCGGGGAGCTGTTTTTT
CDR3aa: CASSFYLSGEIYAGELFF

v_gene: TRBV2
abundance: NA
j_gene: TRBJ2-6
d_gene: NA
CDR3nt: TGTGCCAGCAGTGAAGACGGGGGTCCAAGCTCTGGGGCCAACGTCCTGACTTTC
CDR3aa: CASSEDGGPSSGANVLTF

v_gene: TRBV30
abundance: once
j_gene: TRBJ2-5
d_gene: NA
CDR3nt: TGTGCCTGGAGACCTACAGGGCCGGAGACCCAGTACTTC
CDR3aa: CAWRPTGPETQYF

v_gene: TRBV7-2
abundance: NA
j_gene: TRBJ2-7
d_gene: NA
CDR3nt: TGTGCCAGCAGCCAAAGACGGGGTTATGAGCAGTACTTC
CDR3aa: CASSQRRGYEQYF